The present T cell receptor beta chain was sequenced within a study of blood T cell repertoires in COVID-19. How the authors handled the data: Cell counts per sample came from amplifying reference gene primers. Clones were read by immunoSEQ multiplex PCR, and TCRdb kept only the in-frame ones, dropping some. V, J and clone size were drawn from that table, and D and trimming were deduced from the DNA. The sample records 200,000 or so clones, 70% to 90% being singletons. Everyone who took part was roughly 18 to 89 years old, and they came from about two dozen US areas. Categorization into cohorts depended on clinical history that participants reported. Germline V CDR1 and CDR2: SGHTA, FQGNSA. The CDR3 is made up of 16 amino acids. After removal of 2 bases from V and 9 bases from J, the junction contained 8 bases not matched to a gene. The table lists this clone with a few counts.

J is TRBJ1-6 and V is TRBV7-2, with TRBD1 identical over 9 bases. The sequence was collected from a woman aged 40 to 50 with acute COVID-19. Sequenced material: PBMCs or T cells enriched from blood (not recorded which). CDR3 sequence: CASSLRGQGFRSPLHF. The CDR3 nucleotides are TGTGCCAGCAGCTTAAGGGGACAGGGATTTCGTTCACCCCTCCACTTT.